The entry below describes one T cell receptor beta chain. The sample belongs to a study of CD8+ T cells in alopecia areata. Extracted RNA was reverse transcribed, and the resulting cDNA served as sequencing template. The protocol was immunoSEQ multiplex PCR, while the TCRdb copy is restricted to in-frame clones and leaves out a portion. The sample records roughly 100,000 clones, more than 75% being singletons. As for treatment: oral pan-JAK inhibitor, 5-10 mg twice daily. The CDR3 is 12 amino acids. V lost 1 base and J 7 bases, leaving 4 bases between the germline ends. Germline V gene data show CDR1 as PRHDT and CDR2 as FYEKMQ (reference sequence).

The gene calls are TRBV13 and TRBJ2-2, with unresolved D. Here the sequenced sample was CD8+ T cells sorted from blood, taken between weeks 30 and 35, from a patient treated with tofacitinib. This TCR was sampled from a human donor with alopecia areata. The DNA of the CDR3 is TGTGCCAGCAGCTTAGAATACGGGGAGCTGTTTTTT. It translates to CASSLEYGELFF. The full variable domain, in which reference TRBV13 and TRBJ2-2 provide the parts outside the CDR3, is AAGVIQSPRHLIKEKRETATLKCYPIPRHDTVYWYQQGPGQDPQFLISFYEKMQSDKGSIPDRFSAQQFSDYHSELNMSSLELGDSALYFCASSLEYGELFFGEGSRLTVL.